A selection of T cell receptor beta chains follows, all from one sample in a study of neurological immune-mediated disorders. MiXCR was run by TCRdb on the 5' RACE reads, yielding one entry per CDR3 protein. The sample lists 45,000 to 55,000 distinct CDR3 sequences, 10% occurring once. The sequenced sample was PBMCs. The receptors were sampled from a woman between 40 and 55 years old with HTLV-1-associated myelopathy (HAM/TSP). The CDR3 runs from the conserved cysteine through the conserved F or W. D genes are given only for firm matches. Some rows mark clone size as missing; the rest say once, few, many or name a class of expanded clone.

v_gene: TRBV15
abundance: .
d_gene: .
j_gene: TRBJ1-3
CDR3aa: CATRPTDGGSGNTIYF
CDR3nt: TGTGCCACCAGACCAACGGACGGGGGCTCTGGAAACACCATATATTTT

v_gene: TRBV2
abundance: many
d_gene: TRBD2
j_gene: TRBJ2-1
CDR3aa: CASSESGGRYNEQFF
CDR3nt: TGTGCCAGCAGTGAAAGCGGGGGCCGGTACAATGAGCAGTTCTTC

v_gene: TRBV6-1
abundance: many
d_gene: .
j_gene: TRBJ1-3
CDR3aa: CASSERSLPSGNTIYF
CDR3nt: TGTGCCAGCAGTGAACGCAGCCTCCCCTCTGGAAACACCATATATTTT

v_gene: TRBV6-2/TRBV6-3
abundance: .
d_gene: TRBD1
j_gene: TRBJ1-1
CDR3aa: CASTDRRGHTEAFF
CDR3nt: TGTGCCAGCACCGACCGAAGGGGGCACACTGAAGCTTTCTTT

v_gene: TRBV30
abundance: once
d_gene: .
j_gene: TRBJ1-4
CDR3aa: CAWSRITGEKLFF
CDR3nt: TGTGCCTGGAGTCGGATAACGGGTGAAAAACTGTTTTTT

v_gene: TRBV12-5
abundance: many
d_gene: .
j_gene: TRBJ2-6
CDR3aa: CASGLVKDSVFSGANVLTF
CDR3nt: TGTGCTAGTGGTTTGGTAAAGGACAGCGTTTTCTCTGGGGCCAACGTCCTGACTTTC

v_gene: TRBV15
abundance: many
d_gene: TRBD1
j_gene: TRBJ2-1
CDR3aa: CATSRGGQGRQDEQFF
CDR3nt: TGTGCCACCAGCAGAGGGGGACAGGGGAGGCAGGATGAGCAGTTCTTC

v_gene: TRBV12-3/TRBV12-4
abundance: many
d_gene: .
j_gene: TRBJ2-3
CDR3aa: CASSFGRGNTDTQYF
CDR3nt: TGTGCCAGCAGTTTTGGGCGGGGAAACACAGATACGCAGTATTTT

v_gene: TRBV6-1
abundance: many
d_gene: .
j_gene: TRBJ2-1
CDR3aa: CASSDYRDYNEQFF
CDR3nt: TGTGCCAGCAGTGATTACAGGGACTACAATGAGCAGTTCTTC

v_gene: TRBV5-1
abundance: many
d_gene: TRBD2
j_gene: TRBJ2-1
CDR3aa: CASSLTRGGSYNEQFF
CDR3nt: TGCGCCAGCAGCTTAACACGGGGGGGCTCCTACAATGAGCAGTTCTTC

v_gene: TRBV5-1
abundance: many
d_gene: .
j_gene: TRBJ1-1
CDR3aa: CASSLEVEDTEAFF
CDR3nt: TGCGCCAGCAGCTTGGAGGTCGAGGACACTGAAGCTTTCTTT

v_gene: TRBV11-2
abundance: many
d_gene: .
j_gene: TRBJ2-1
CDR3aa: CASSPWERVDFEQFF
CDR3nt: TGTGCCAGCAGCCCATGGGAGCGGGTTGATTTTGAGCAGTTCTTC

v_gene: TRBV20-1
abundance: .
d_gene: .
j_gene: TRBJ2-7
CDR3aa: CSITGDYEQYF
CDR3nt: TGCAGCATTACCGGGGACTACGAGCAGTACTTC

v_gene: TRBV9
abundance: many
d_gene: TRBD2
j_gene: TRBJ2-3
CDR3aa: CASSASWTSGGATDTQYF
CDR3nt: TGTGCCAGCAGCGCCTCGTGGACTAGCGGGGGGGCCACAGATACGCAGTATTTT

v_gene: TRBV5-5
abundance: many
d_gene: .
j_gene: TRBJ1-1
CDR3aa: CASSLGGHTTTEAFF
CDR3nt: TGTGCCAGCAGCTTGGGGGGGCACACGACAACTGAAGCTTTCTTT

v_gene: TRBV20-1
abundance: many
d_gene: TRBD2
j_gene: TRBJ2-3
CDR3aa: CSALGGRATDTQYF
CDR3nt: TGCAGTGCTCTGGGGGGGAGGGCCACAGATACGCAGTATTTT

v_gene: TRBV20-1
abundance: many
d_gene: TRBD2
j_gene: TRBJ2-5
CDR3aa: CSASPGLARETQYF
CDR3nt: TGCAGTGCTAGCCCCGGACTAGCTAGGGAGACCCAGTACTTC

v_gene: TRBV4-1
abundance: many
d_gene: TRBD2
j_gene: TRBJ2-5
CDR3aa: CASRGLAGNMLEKETQYF
CDR3nt: TGCGCCAGCCGAGGACTAGCGGGGAACATGTTGGAGAAAGAGACCCAGTACTTC

v_gene: TRBV25-1
abundance: many
d_gene: TRBD1
j_gene: TRBJ2-5
CDR3aa: CASSDRTGHQETQYF
CDR3nt: TGTGCCAGCAGTGACCGGACAGGGCACCAAGAGACCCAGTACTTC

v_gene: TRBV20-1
abundance: many
d_gene: .
j_gene: TRBJ2-2
CDR3aa: CSARSHGELFF
CDR3nt: TGCAGTGCTAGGTCACACGGGGAGCTGTTTTTT

v_gene: TRBV11-2
abundance: medium-sized
d_gene: .
j_gene: TRBJ2-7
CDR3aa: CASSLVRGKSLHEQYF
CDR3nt: TGTGCCAGCAGCTTAGTGAGGGGGAAAAGTCTCCACGAGCAGTACTTC